The clone carrying this TCR beta chain was seen many times. Its antigen is not identified. V was shortened by 5 bases and J by 5 bases, with 7 bases between the two germline ends. This CDR3 has 11 amino acids. Germline V gene sequence: CDR1 PRHDT, CDR2 FYEKMQ (reference sequence). The sequenced template was cDNA made from the entire isolated RNA. Using immunoSEQ multiplex PCR, the repertoire was profiled, and TCRdb retains in-frame clones only, with some absent. The table has 400,000 to 450,000 clones, roughly 14% seen once; the top ten hold roughly 0.038%. These data are taken from a study of beta chain features in type 1 diabetes. Notes on the study in general: When Type 1 diabetes patients were examined, their TCRB CDR3s proved moderately but significantly shorter in all four CD4+ subsets.

The V gene is TRBV13, the J gene TRBJ2-7; no firm D call. Sample: naive CD4+ T cells from blood. The clonotype originates from a man aged 25-40 years in good health. CDR3 in DNA: TGTGCCAGCAGCGTCGGAGACGAGCAGTACGTC. It specifies CASSVGDEQYV.